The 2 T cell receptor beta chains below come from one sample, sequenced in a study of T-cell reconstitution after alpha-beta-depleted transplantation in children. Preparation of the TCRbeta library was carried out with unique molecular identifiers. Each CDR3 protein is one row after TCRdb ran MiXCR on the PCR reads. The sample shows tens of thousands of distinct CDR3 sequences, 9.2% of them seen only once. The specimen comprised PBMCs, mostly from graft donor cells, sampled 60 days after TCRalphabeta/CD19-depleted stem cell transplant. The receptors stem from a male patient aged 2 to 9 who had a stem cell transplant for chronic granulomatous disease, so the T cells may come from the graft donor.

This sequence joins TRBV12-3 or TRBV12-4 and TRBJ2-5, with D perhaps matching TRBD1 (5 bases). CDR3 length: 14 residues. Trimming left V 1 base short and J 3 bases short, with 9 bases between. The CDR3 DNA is TGTGCCAGCAGTTTAGGCAGGGTAAAAGAGACCCAGTACTTC. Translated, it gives CASSLGRVKETQYF.

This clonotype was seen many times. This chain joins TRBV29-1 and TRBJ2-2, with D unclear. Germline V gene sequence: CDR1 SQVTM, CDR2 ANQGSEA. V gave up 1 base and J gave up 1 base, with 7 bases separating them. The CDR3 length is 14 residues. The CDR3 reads CSVEGSMNTGELFF. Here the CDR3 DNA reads TGCAGCGTTGAAGGGTCCATGAACACCGGGGAGCTGTTTTTT.